Given below is one T cell receptor (beta chain) in context. Looked up from germline, CDR1 is LNHDA and CDR2 is SQIVND (reference sequence). The ends were cut back, 3 bases at V and 8 bases at J, with 10 bases in the middle. The CDR3 spans 12 residues. As handled by the study authors: Reference gene primer amplification in the assay estimated nucleated cell counts. Clones were read by immunoSEQ multiplex PCR, and TCRdb kept only the in-frame ones, dropping some. The DNA was the basis for D and trimming; V, J and clone size are from that table. The sample consists of over 100,000 clones, 70% to 90% of them appearing once. The data were taken from a study of blood T cell repertoires in COVID-19. Study-level information: There were acute and convalescent COVID-19 samples, and they came from the United States, Italy and Spain. Sample material is recorded as cDNA or gDNA derived from T cells, B-cell-depleted T cells, or PBMCs.

This chain uses TRBV19 with TRBJ1-1; no clear D gene. The receptor was derived from a man in his forties with active or convalescent COVID-19. Sequenced material: peripheral blood. The chain's CDR3 is CASSIRQTEAFF. DNA of the CDR3: TGTGCCAGTAGTATTCGGCAGACAGAAGCTTTCTTT. The full variable domain, its missing parts supplied by reference TRBV19 and TRBJ1-1, is DGGITQSPKYLFRKEGQNVTLSCEQNLNHDAMYWYRQDPGQGLRLIYYSQIVNDFQKGDIAEGYSVSREKKESFPLTVTSAQKNPTAFYLCASSIRQTEAFFGQGTRLTVV.